The T cell receptor (beta chain) described here comes from a study of T cell clones after liver transplantation (dated by TCRdb to between 2018 and 2021). For context, the study as a whole: The samples were obtained from ITN030ST, a randomized trial that attempted immunosuppression withdrawal within 2 years after liver transplantation. Blood samples were collected pre-transplant, pre-randomization before withdrawal, and post-randomization after either full withdrawal or failed withdrawal. Tolerance was defined as complete withdrawal of immunosuppression for at least one year without a rise in liver enzymes beyond twice the upper limit of normal. The subjects received no induction therapy and were kept on standard immunosuppression until randomization at 12-24 months post-transplant. Donor-reactive T cell clones were identified by TCRbeta sequencing after a pre-transplant mixed lymphocyte reaction and then tracked in post-transplant blood. Third party-reactive TCRbeta sequences from pre-transplant MLRs were also identified as an antigen-independent comparator for donor-reactive sequences. A cohort of 8 liver transplant recipients was studied, of whom 3 were classified as tolerant and 5 as non-tolerant. Of the eight recipients, a few were HCV-positive, while the remaining recipients had been transplanted for non-autoimmune, non-viral indications.

On this clone: The target of this receptor is not known. Base qualities were left out, and no much larger clone turns up one base away.

On the study overall, not on this receptor specifically: The decline in donor-reactive sequences exceeded the decline in third party-reactive sequences, suggesting partial antigen-specific deletion that was unrelated to withdrawal success. Because allograft tissue specimens were not available, migration of donor-reactive T cells into the graft, rather than deletion, may have occurred. In a couple of subjects, low numbers of available donor cells limited the measurable donor-reactive repertoire. Conclusions were preliminary, limited by small, heterogeneous patient numbers and non-standardized post-transplant time points. A significant post-transplant decrease in circulating donor-reactive CD4 TCRbeta sequences was observed in most of the 8 subjects, irrespective of tolerance or HCV status. When repertoire turnover was taken into account, detection of donor-reactive sequences was significantly reduced in 7 of 8 subjects for CD4 and in 8 of 8 subjects for CD8.

High-throughput TCRbeta CDR3 sequencing of frozen genomic DNA was performed by immunoSEQ, with PCR amplification, mapping, bias correction and internal controls included. The authors' pipeline ran thus. Only productive rearrangements were retained, and each unique TCRbeta sequence was defined by its CDR3 nucleotide sequence together with its V and J gene. For classification of a sequence as donor-reactive, at least 5-fold expansion in CFSE-low cells relative to unstimulated pre-transplant cells and a frequency of at least 0.01% were required. Minimum frequency thresholds were set for each subject based on the unstimulated sample with the lowest template count, ensuring at least 90% detection power. Jensen-Shannon divergence between the top 1000 TCRbeta sequences post-transplant and pre-transplant was used to measure repertoire turnover. Two-sided Fisher's exact tests were used to test for changes in the detection of donor-reactive sequences. Imported from immuneACCESS, the table was reduced by TCRdb to in-frame sequences with V and J called. These copies leave out some clones; in studies compared against another copy, an unresolved V gene accounts for under half, and the cause of the remainder is not known. The DNA gave D and trimming, while V, J and clone size come from that table. The sample table shows tens of thousands of clones, and about 70% are seen once. About 15% of the sample comes from the top ten.

This specimen's time point label, interpreted: pre-transplant. Unstimulated PBMCs, after thawing, were stained for CD3, CD4 and CD8 and then FACS-sorted into CD3+CD4+ and CD3+CD8+ populations. Each of the 8 studied subjects was randomized to immunosuppression withdrawal. The Qiagen DNeasy Blood and Tissue Kit was used for isolation of genomic DNA. The material sequenced was CD4+ T cells from blood, taken before liver transplant. The source is a human donor who received a liver transplant.

The CDR3 amino acid sequence is: CASRSEQYF. The bases are TGTGCCAGCAGGAGCGAGCAGTACTTC. The sequence links TRBV6-6 to TRBJ2-7, with the D gene uncertain. Reading the germline V gene (reference sequence) gives CDR1 MNHNY and CDR2 SVGAGI. V lost 6 bases and J lost 6 bases; the stretch between them is 3 bases long. The CDR3 runs 9 amino acids, cysteine and phenylalanine included. CDR3 DNA is the only sequence kept; it has 27 bases, read in frame from the first base.